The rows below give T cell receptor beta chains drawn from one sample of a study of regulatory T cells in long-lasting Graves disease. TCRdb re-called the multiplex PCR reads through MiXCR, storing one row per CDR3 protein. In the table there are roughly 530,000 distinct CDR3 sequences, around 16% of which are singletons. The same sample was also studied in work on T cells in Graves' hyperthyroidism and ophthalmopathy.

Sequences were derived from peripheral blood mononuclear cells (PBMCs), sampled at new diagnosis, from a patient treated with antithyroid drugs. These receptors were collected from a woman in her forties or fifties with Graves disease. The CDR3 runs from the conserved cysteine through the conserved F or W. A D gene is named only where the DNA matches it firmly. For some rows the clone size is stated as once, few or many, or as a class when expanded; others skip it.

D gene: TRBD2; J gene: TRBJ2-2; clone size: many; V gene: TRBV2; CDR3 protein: CASRGTSGGTGELFF; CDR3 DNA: TGTGCCAGCAGAGGGACTAGCGGGGGCACCGGGGAGCTGTTTTTT
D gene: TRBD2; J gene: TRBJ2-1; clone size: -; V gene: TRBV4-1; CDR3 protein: CASSQGGTSGSLYNEQFF; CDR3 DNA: TGCGCCAGCAGCCAAGGTGGGACTAGCGGTTCCCTCTACAATGAGCAGTTCTTC
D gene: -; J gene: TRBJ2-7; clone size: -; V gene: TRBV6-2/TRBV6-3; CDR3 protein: CASSSGPRDFPYEQYF; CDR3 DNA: TGTGCCAGCAGCTCAGGACCCCGGGACTTCCCCTACGAGCAGTACTTC
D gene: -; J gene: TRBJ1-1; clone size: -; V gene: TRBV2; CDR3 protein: CAGQMNTEAFF; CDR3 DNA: TGTGCCGGACAGATGAACACTGAAGCTTTCTTT
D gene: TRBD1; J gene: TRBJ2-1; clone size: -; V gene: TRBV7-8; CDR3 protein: CTSSPTGQGFHNEQFF; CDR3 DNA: TGTACCAGCAGCCCAACGGGACAGGGGTTCCACAATGAGCAGTTCTTC
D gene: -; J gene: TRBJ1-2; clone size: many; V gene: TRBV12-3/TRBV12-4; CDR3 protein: CASSLIARGASNYGYTF; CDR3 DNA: TGTGCCAGCAGTTTAATCGCCAGGGGAGCTTCTAACTATGGCTACACCTTC
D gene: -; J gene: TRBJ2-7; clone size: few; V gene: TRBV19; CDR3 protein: CASSISESEQYF; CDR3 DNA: TGTGCCAGTAGTATTTCCGAAAGTGAGCAGTACTTC
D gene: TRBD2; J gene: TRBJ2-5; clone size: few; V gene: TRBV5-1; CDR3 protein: CASRSSGGLQETQYF; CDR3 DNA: TGCGCCAGCAGGTCTAGCGGGGGACTCCAAGAGACCCAGTACTTC
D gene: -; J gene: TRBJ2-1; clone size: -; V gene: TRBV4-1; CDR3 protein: CASSQDPAGTYNEQFF; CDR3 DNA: TGCGCCAGCAGCCAAGACCCAGCGGGGACATACAATGAGCAGTTCTTC
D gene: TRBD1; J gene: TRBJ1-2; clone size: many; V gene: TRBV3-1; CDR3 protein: CASSQAGGGLGYGYTF; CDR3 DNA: TGTGCCAGCAGCCAAGCAGGGGGCGGCCTGGGCTATGGCTACACCTTC
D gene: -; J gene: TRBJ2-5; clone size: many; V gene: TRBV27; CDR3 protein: CASSFLQGQETQYF; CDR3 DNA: TGTGCCAGCAGTTTCCTTCAGGGCCAAGAGACCCAGTACTTC
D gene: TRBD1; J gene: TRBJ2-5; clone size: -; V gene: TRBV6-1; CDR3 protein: CASRQTGSGETQYF; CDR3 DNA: TGTGCCAGCAGACAGACAGGGAGCGGAGAGACCCAGTACTTC
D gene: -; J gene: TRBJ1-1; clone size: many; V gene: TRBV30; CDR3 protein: CAWERTVNTEAFF; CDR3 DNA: TGTGCCTGGGAGAGGACGGTGAACACTGAAGCTTTCTTT
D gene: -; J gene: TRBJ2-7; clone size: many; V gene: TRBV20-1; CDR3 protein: CSARPTRDGRGQSSYEQYF; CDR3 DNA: TGCAGTGCTAGACCAACAAGGGACGGGAGGGGGCAGAGCTCCTACGAGCAGTACTTC
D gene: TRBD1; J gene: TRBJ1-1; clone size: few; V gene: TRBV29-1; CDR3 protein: CSVTTGLRMNTEAFF; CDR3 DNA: TGCAGCGTTACGACAGGGTTAAGGATGAACACTGAAGCTTTCTTT
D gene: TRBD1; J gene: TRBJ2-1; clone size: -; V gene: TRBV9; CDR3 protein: CASGTGVPNEQFF; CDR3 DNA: TGTGCCAGCGGGACAGGGGTACCGAATGAGCAGTTCTTC
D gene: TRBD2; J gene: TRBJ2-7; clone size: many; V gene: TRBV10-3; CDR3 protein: CAIGWGGYEQYF; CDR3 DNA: TGTGCCATCGGTTGGGGGGGTTACGAGCAGTACTTC
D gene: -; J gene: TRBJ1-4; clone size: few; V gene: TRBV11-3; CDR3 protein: CASSPPFGNEKLFF; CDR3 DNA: TGTGCCAGCAGCCCACCTTTTGGTAATGAAAAACTGTTTTTT
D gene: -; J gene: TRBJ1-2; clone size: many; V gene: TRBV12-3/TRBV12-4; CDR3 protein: CASSFDRRYGYTF; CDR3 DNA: TGTGCCAGCAGTTTCGACCGACGCTATGGCTACACCTTC
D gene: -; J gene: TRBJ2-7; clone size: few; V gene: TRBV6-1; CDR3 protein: CASLSGRAEQYF; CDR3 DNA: TGTGCCAGCCTCTCAGGACGAGCTGAGCAGTACTTC
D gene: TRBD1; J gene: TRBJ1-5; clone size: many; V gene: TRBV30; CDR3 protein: CAWTRQGTGQPQHF; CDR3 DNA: TGTGCCTGGACCCGACAGGGTACCGGTCAGCCCCAGCATTTT
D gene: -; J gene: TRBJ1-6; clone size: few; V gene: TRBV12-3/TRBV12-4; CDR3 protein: CASSLGVSPLHF; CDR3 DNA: TGTGCCAGCAGTTTAGGGGTTTCACCCCTCCACTTT
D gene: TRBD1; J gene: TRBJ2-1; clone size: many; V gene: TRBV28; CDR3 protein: CASTPVMQGARGEQFF; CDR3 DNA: TGTGCCAGCACCCCTGTGATGCAGGGGGCGAGAGGTGAGCAGTTCTTC
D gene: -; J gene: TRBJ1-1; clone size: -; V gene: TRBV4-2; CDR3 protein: CASSQDGGVDTEAFF; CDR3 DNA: TGTGCCAGCAGCCAAGATGGTGGGGTGGACACTGAAGCTTTCTTT
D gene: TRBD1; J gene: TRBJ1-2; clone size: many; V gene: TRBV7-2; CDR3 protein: CASSLGTGVYGYTF; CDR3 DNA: TGTGCCAGCAGCTTAGGTACAGGGGTCTATGGCTACACCTTC
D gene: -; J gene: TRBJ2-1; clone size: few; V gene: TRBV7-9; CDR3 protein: CASSLISNEQFF; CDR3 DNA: TGTGCCAGCAGCTTAATTTCGAATGAGCAGTTCTTC
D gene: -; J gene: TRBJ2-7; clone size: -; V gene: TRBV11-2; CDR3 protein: CASSLEAPSSYEQYF; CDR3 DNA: TGTGCCAGCAGCTTAGAGGCGCCGAGCTCCTACGAGCAGTACTTC
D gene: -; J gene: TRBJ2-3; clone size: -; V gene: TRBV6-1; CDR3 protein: CASSDTGLDGNTQYF; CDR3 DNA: TGTGCCAGCAGTGACACGGGACTGGATGGGAATACGCAGTATTTT
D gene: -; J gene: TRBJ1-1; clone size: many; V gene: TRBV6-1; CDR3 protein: CASTSSALKAFF; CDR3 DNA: TGTGCCAGCACTTCCAGTGCTTTGAAGGCTTTCTTT
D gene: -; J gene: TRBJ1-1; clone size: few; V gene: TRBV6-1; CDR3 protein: CASRTGVIMNTEAFF; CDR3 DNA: TGTGCCAGCAGAACGGGAGTGATCATGAACACTGAAGCTTTCTTT
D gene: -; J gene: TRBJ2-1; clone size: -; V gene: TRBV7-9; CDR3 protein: CASSLTGGEQFF; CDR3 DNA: TGTGCCAGCAGCTTAACCGGGGGAGAGCAGTTCTTC
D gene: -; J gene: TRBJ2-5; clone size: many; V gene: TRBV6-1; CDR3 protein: CASSEGVIPQETQYF; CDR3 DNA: TGTGCCAGCAGTGAAGGGGTTATACCCCAAGAGACCCAGTACTTC
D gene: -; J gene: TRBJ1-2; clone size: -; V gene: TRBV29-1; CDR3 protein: CSVGGGSAANYGYTF; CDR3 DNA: TGCAGCGTTGGAGGGGGGTCAGCCGCTAACTATGGCTACACCTTC
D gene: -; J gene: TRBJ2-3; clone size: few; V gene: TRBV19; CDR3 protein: CASRLGDTTDTQYF; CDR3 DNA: TGTGCCAGCCGCCTCGGGGACACCACAGATACGCAGTATTTT
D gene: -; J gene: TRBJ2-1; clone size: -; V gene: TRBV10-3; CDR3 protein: CAISERGGPNNEQFF; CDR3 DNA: TGTGCCATCAGTGAGAGGGGGGGGCCCAACAATGAGCAGTTCTTC
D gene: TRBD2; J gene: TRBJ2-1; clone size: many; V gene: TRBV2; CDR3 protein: CASRSGGDGSFF; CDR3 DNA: TGTGCCAGCAGAAGCGGGGGGGACGGGTCGTTCTTC
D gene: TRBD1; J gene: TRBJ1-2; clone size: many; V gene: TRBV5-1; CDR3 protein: CASSSDRGQYGYTF; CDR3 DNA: TGCGCCAGCAGTAGCGACAGGGGCCAATATGGCTACACCTTC
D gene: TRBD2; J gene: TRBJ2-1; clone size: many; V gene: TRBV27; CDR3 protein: CASSPVTSGGWNEQFF; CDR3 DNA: TGTGCCAGCAGTCCCGTTACTAGCGGGGGGTGGAATGAGCAGTTCTTC
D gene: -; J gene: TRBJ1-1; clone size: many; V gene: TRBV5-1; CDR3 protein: CASSPIPGQNTEAFF; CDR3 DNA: TGCGCCAGCAGCCCCATTCCAGGGCAGAACACTGAAGCTTTCTTT
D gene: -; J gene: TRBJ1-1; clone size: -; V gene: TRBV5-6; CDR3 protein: CASSLAVVGFEAFF; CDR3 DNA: TGTGCCAGCAGCTTAGCGGTTGTGGGATTTGAAGCTTTCTTT
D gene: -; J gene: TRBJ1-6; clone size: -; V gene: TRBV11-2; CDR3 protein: CASRVSYNSPLHF; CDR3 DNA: TGTGCCAGCAGGGTCTCCTATAATTCACCCCTCCACTTT
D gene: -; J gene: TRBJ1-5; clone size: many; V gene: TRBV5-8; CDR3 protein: CASVGSNQPQHF; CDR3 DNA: TGTGCCAGCGTGGGAAGCAATCAGCCCCAGCATTTT
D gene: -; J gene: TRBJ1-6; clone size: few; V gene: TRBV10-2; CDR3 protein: CASSESGADNSPLHF; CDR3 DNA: TGCGCCAGCAGTGAGTCCGGGGCCGATAATTCACCCCTCCACTTT
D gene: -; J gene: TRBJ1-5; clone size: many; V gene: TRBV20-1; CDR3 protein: CSARVRTAIQPQHF; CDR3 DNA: TGCAGTGCTAGAGTAAGGACAGCTATTCAGCCCCAGCATTTT
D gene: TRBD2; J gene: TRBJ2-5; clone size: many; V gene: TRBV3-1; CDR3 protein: CASSYDAPGGGETQYF; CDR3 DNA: TGTGCCAGCAGCTACGACGCCCCGGGGGGGGGAGAGACCCAGTACTTC
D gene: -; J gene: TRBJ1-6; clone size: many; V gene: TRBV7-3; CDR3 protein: CASSLHIGGHVHF; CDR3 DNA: TGTGCCAGCAGCCTCCACATCGGTGGGCATGTCCACTTT
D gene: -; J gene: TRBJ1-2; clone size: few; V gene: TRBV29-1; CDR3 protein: CSVMDPYGYTF; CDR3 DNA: TGCAGCGTTATGGATCCCTATGGCTACACCTTC
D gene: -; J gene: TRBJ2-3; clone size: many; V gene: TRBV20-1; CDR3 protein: CSAAPGDSPLTDTQYF; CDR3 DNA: TGCAGTGCGGCCCCGGGGGACTCTCCTCTAACAGATACGCAGTATTTT
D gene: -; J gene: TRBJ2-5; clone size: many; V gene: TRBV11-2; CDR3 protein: CASSLEGPRYQETQCF; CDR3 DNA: TGTGCCAGCAGCTTAGAGGGACCTCGGTACCAAGAGACCCAGTGCTTC
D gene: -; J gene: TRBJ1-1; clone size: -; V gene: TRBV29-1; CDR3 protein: CSGKRGGMNTEAFF; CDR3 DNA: TGCAGCGGGAAGAGGGGTGGAATGAACACTGAAGCTTTCTTT
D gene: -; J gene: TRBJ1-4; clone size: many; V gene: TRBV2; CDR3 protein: CASSVRRGEKLFF; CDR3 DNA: TGTGCCAGCAGTGTACGAAGGGGTGAAAAACTGTTTTTT
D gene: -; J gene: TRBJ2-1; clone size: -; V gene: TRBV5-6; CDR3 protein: CASSLGAGQFF; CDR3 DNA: TGTGCCAGCAGCTTGGGGGCTGGACAGTTCTTC
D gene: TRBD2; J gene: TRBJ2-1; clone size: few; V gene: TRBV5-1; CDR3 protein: CASSLAGGGNNEQFF; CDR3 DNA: TGCGCCAGCAGCTTAGCGGGGGGGGGCAACAATGAGCAGTTCTTC
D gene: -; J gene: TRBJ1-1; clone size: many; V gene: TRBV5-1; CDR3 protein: CASSLGASTEAFF; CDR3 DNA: TGCGCCAGCAGCTTGGGGGCGAGCACTGAAGCTTTCTTT
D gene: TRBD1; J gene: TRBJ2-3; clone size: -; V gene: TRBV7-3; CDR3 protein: CATSSGTAYTDTQYF; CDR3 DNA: TGTGCCACCAGTTCCGGGACAGCCTACACAGATACGCAGTATTTT
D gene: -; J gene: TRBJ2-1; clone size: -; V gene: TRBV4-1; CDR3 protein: CASSQAFRGGYNEQFF; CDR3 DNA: TGCGCCAGCAGCCAAGCATTTCGGGGCGGATACAATGAGCAGTTCTTC
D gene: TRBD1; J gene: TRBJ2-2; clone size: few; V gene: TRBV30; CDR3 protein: CAWGPDRGWTGELFF; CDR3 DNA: TGTGCCTGGGGGCCGGACAGGGGATGGACCGGGGAGCTGTTTTTT
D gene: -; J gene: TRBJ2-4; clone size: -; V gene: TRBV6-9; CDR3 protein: CASSYSGGGTAAKNIQYF; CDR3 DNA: TGTGCCAGCAGTTACTCAGGTGGGGGGACCGCGGCCAAAAACATTCAGTACTTC
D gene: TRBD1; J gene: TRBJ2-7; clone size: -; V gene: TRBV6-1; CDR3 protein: CASSPGQGESYEQYF; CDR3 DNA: TGTGCCAGCAGCCCAGGCCAGGGGGAATCCTACGAGCAGTACTTC